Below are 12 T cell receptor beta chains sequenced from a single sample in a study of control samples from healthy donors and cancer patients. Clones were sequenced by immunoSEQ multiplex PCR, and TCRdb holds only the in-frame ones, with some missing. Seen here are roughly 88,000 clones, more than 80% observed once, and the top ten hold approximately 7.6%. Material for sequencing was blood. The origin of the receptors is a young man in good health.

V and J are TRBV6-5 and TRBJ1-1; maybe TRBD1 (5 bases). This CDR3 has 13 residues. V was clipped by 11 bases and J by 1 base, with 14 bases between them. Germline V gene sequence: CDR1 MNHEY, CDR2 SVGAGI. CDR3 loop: CAGKGIRNTEAFF. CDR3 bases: TGTGCCGGCAAGGGGATAAGGAACACTGAAGCTTTCTTT.

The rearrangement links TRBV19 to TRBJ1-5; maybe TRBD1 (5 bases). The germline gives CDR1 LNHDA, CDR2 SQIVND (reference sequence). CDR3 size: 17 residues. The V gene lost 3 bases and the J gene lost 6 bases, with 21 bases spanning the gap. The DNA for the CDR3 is TGTGCCAGTAGTATGGATCCAGGGTTAGGAGTGGCTCAGCCCCAGCATTTT. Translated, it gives CASSMDPGLGVAQPQHF.

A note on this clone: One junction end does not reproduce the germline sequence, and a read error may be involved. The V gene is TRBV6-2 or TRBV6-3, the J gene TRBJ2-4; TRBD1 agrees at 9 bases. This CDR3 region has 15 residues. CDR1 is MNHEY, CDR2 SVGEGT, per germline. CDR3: CASSYSASNPGQGSF. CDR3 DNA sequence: TGTGCCAGCAGTTACTCCGCCTCAAACCCGGGACAGGGTAGCTTC.

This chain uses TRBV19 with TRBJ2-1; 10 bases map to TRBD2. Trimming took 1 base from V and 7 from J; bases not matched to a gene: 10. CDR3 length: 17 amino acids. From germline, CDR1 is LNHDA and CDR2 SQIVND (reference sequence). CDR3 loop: CASSIARLAGVDNEQFF. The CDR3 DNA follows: TGTGCCAGTAGTATAGCGAGGCTAGCGGGAGTTGATAATGAGCAGTTCTTC.

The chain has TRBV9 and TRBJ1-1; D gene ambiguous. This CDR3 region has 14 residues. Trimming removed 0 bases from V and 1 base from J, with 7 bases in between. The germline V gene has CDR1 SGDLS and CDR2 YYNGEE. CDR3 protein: CASSVGSGNTEAFF. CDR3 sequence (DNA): TGTGCCAGCAGCGTAGGGTCCGGGAACACTGAAGCTTTCTTT. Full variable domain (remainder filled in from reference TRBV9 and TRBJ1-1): DSGVTQTPKHLITATGQRVTLRCSPRSGDLSVYWYQQSLDQGLQFLIQYYNGEERAKGNILERFSAQQFPDLHSELNLSSLELGDSALYFCASSVGSGNTEAFFGQGTRLTVV.

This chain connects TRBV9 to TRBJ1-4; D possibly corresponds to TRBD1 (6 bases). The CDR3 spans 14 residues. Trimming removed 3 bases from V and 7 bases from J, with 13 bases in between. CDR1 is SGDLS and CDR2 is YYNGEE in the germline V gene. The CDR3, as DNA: TGTGCCAGCAGCGGTGACAGGTTGGGTGAAAAACTGTTTTTT. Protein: CASSGDRLGEKLFF. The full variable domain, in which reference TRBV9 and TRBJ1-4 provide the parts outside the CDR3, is DSGVTQTPKHLITATGQRVTLRCSPRSGDLSVYWYQQSLDQGLQFLIQYYNGEERAKGNILERFSAQQFPDLHSELNLSSLELGDSALYFCASSGDRLGEKLFFGSGTQLSVL.

The CDR3 sequence: CASSLLAGYNEQFF. CDR3 in DNA: TGTGCCAGCAGCTTACTAGCGGGATACAATGAGCAGTTCTTC. V and J are TRBV7-6 and TRBJ2-1; 9 bases agree with TRBD2. Germline trimming cut 2 bases from V and 4 bases from J; bases unmatched to any gene: 0. Germline CDR1 reads SGHVS; CDR2 reads FNYEAQ. The CDR3 totals 14 residues.

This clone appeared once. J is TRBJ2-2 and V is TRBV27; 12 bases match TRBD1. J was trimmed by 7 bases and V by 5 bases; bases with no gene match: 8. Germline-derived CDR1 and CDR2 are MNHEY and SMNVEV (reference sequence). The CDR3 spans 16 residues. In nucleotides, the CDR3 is TGTGCCAGCAGTACCGGGACAGGGGGCTGGGGCGGGGAGCTGTTTTTT. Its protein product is CASSTGTGGWGGELFF.

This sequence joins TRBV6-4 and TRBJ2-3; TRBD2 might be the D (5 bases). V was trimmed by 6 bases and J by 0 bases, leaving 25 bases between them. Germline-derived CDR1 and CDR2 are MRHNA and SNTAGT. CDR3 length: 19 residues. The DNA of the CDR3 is TGTGCCAGCAGCGAACGAGTAGGGAGACTAACCCAAAGCACAGATACGCAGTATTTT. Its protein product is CASSERVGRLTQSTDTQYF.

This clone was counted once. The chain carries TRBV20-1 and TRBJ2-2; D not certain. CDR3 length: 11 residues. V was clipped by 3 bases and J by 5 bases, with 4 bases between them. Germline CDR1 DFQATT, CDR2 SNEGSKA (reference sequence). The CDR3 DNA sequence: TGCAGTGCTAGCGGAACCGGGGAGCTGTTTTTT. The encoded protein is CSASGTGELFF.

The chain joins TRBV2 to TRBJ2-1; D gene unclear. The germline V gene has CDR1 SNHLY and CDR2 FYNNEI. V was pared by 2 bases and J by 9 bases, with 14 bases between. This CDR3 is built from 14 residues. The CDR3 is CASSEQASMGEQFF. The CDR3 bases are TGTGCCAGCAGTGAACAAGCTTCTATGGGTGAGCAGTTCTTC.

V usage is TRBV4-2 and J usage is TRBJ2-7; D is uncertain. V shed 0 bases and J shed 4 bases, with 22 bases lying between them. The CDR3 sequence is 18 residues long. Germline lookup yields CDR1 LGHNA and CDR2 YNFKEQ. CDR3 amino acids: CASSQDQIARPPPYEQYF. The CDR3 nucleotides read TGTGCCAGCAGCCAAGATCAAATCGCTCGGCCCCCACCTTACGAGCAGTACTTC.